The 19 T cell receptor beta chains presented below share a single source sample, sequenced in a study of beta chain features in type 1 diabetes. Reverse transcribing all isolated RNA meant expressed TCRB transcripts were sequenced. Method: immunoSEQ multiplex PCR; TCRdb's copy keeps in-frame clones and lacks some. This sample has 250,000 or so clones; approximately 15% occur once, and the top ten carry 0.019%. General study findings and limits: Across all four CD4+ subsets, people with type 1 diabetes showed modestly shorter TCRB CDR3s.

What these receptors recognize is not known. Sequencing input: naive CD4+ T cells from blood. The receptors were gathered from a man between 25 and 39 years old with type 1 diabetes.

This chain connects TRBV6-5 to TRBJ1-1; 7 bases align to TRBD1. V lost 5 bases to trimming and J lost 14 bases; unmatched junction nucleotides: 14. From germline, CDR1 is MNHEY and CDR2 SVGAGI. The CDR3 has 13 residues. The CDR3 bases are TGTGCCAGCAGTCCTCCACAGGGGCTAGGAACGTTCTTT. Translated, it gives CASSPPQGLGTFF.

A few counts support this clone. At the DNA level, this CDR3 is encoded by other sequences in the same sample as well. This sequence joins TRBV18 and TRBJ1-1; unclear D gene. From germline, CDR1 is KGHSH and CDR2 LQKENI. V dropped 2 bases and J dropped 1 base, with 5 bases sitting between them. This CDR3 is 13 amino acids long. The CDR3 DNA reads TGTGCCAGCTCACCATCCCAGAACACTGAAGCTTTCTTT. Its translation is CASSPSQNTEAFF.

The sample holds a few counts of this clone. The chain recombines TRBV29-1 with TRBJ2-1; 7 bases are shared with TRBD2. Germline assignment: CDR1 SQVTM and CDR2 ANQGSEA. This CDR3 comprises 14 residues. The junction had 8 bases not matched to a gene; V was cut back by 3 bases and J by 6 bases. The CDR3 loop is CSVEAGLFSNEQFF. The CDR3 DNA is TGCAGCGTTGAGGCGGGACTATTCAGCAATGAGCAGTTCTTC.

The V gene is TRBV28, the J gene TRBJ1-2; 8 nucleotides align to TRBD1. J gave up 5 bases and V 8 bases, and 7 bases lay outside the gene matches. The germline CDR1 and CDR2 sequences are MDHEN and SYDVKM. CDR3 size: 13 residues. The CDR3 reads CASCRTGFYGYTF. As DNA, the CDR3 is TGTGCCAGCTGTAGGACAGGGTTTTATGGCTACACCTTC.

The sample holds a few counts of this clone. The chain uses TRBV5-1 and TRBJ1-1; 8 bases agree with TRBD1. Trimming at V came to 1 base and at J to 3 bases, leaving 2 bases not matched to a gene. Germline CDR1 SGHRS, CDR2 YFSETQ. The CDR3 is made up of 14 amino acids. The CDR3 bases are TGCGCCAGCAGCTTGACAGGGGGACACACTGAAGCTTTCTTT. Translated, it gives CASSLTGGHTEAFF.

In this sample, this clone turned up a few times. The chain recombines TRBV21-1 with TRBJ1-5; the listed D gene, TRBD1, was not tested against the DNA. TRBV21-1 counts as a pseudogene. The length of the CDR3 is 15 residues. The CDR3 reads CASSLPQGAEQPQHF. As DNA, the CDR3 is TGTGCCAGCAGCTTACCGCAGGGGGCAGAGCAGCCCCAGCATTTT.

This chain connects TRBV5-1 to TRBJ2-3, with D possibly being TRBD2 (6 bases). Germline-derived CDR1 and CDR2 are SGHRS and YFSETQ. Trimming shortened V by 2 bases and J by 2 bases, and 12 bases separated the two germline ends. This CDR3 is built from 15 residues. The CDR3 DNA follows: TGCGCCAGCAGCTTTCAGGGAGGTTTCACAGATACGCAGTATTTT. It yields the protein CASSFQGGFTDTQYF.

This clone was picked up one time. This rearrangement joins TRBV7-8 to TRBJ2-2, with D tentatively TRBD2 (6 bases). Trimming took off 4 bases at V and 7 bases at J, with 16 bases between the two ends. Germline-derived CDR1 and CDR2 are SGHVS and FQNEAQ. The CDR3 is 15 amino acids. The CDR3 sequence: CASSSGEGGGGELFF. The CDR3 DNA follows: TGTGCCAGCAGCTCGGGGGAAGGAGGCGGCGGGGAGCTGTTTTTT.

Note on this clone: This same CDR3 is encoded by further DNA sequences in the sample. This CDR3 reads CATSREAVYGYTF. Written as DNA, the CDR3 is TGTGCCACCAGCAGAGAGGCCGTCTATGGCTACACCTTC. The chain uses TRBV15 and TRBJ1-2, with no clear D. Germline CDR1 LNHNV, CDR2 YYDKDF (reference sequence). The ends were cut back, 0 bases at V and 4 bases at J, with 6 bases in the middle. CDR3 length: 13 amino acids.

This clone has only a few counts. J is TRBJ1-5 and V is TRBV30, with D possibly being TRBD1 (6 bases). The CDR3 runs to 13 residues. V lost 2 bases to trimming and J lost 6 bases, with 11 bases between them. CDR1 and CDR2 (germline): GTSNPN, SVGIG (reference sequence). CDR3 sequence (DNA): TGTGCCTGGAGTCGACAGGATCGTCAGCCCCAGCATTTT. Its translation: CAWSRQDRQPQHF.

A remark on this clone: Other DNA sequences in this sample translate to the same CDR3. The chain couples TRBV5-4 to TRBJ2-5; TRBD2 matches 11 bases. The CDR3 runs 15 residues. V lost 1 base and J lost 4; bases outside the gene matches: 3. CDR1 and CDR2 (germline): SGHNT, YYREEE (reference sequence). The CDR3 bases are TGTGCCAGCAGCTTGAGGCTAGCGGGGGGAGAGACCCAGTACTTC. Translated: CASSLRLAGGETQYF.

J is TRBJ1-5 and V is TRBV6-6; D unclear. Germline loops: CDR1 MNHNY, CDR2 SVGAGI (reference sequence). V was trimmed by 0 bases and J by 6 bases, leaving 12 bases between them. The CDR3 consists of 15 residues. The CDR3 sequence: CASSYSSTSAQPQHF. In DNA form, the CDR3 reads TGTGCCAGCAGTTACTCGAGTACGAGTGCTCAGCCCCAGCATTTT.

CDR3 sequence reads: CAWSWAVSYEQYF. CDR3 DNA: TGTGCCTGGAGTTGGGCAGTATCCTACGAGCAGTACTTC. This chain uses TRBV30 with TRBJ2-7; no clear D. V lost 2 bases and J 1 base, leaving 9 bases between the germline ends. Germline V gene data show CDR1 as GTSNPN and CDR2 as SVGIG (reference sequence). CDR3 size: 13 residues.

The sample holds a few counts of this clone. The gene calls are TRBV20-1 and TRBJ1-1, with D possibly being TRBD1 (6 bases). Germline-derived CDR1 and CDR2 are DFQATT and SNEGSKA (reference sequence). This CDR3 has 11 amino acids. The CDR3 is CSTQGRTEAFF. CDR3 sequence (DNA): TGCAGCACACAGGGAAGGACTGAAGCTTTCTTT.

The CDR3 loop reads CASSLLVETQYF. As DNA, the CDR3 is TGTGCCAGCAGCTTACTTGTAGAGACCCAGTACTTC. The rearrangement joins TRBV7-2 to TRBJ2-5, with D unclear. This CDR3 has 12 residues. The germline V and J ends were trimmed by 2 bases and 4 bases, with 5 bases remaining between them. CDR1 and CDR2 from the germline V gene are SGHTA and FQGNSA. Together with reference TRBV7-2 and TRBJ2-5, the CDR3 gives the full variable domain: GAGVSQSPSNKVTEKGKDVELRCDPISGHTALYWYRQSLGQGLEFLIYFQGNSAPDKSGLPSDRFSAERTGGSVSTLTIQRTQQEDSAVYLCASSLLVETQYFGPGTRLLVL.

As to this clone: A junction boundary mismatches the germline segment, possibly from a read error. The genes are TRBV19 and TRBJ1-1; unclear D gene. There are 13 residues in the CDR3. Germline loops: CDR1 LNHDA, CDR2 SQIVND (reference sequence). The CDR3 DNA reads TGTGCCAGTAGTATTCGCAGGAACTCTGAAGCTTTCTTT. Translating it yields CASSIRRNSEAFF. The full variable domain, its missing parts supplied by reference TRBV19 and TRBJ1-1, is DGGITQSPKYLFRKEGQNVTLSCEQNLNHDAMYWYRQDPGQGLRLIYYSQIVNDFQKGDIAEGYSVSREKKESFPLTVTSAQKNPTAFYLCASSIRRNSEAFFGQGTRLTVV.

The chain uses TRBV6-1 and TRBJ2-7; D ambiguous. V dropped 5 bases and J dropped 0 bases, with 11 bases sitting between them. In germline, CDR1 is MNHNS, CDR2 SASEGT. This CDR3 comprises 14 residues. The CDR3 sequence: CASSLVGPSYEQYF. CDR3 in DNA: TGTGCCAGCAGTTTGGTGGGCCCCTCCTACGAGCAGTACTTC.

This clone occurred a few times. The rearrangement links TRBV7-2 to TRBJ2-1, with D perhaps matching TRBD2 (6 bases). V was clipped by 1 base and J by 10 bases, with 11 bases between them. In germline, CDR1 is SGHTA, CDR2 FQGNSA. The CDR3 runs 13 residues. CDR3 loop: CASSLDGGREQFF. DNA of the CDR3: TGTGCCAGCAGCTTAGATGGGGGGAGGGAGCAGTTCTTC.

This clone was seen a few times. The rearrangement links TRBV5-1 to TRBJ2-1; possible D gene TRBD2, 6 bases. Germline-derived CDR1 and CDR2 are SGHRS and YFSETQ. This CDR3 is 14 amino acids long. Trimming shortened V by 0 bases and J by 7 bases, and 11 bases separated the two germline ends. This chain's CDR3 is CASSLETSVNEQFF. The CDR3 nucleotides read TGCGCCAGCAGCTTGGAGACTAGTGTGAATGAGCAGTTCTTC.